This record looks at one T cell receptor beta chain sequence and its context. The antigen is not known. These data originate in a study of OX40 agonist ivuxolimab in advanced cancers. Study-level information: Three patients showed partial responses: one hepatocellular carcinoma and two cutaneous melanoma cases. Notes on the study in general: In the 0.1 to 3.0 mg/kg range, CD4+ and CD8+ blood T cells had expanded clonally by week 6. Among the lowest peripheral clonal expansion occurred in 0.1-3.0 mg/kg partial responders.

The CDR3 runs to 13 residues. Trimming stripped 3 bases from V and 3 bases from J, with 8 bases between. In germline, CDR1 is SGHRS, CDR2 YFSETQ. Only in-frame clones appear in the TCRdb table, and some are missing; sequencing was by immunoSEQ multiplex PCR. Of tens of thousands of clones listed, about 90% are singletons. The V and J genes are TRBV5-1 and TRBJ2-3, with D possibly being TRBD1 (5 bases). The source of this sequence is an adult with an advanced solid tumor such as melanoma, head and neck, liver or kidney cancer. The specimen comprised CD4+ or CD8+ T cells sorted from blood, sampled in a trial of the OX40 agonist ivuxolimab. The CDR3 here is CASSSAGTDTQYF. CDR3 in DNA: TGCGCCAGCAGCTCGGCAGGGACAGATACGCAGTATTTT.